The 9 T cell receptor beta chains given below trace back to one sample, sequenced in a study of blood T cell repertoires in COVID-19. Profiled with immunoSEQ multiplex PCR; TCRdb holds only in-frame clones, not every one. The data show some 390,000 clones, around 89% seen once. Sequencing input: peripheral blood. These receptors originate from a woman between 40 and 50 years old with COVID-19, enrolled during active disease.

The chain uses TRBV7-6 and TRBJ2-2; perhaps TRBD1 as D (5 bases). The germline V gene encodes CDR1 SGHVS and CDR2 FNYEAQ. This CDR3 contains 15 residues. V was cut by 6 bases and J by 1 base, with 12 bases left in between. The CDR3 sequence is CASRSRQGNTGELFF. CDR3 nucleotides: TGTGCCAGCAGGTCACGGCAGGGGAACACCGGGGAGCTGTTTTTT.

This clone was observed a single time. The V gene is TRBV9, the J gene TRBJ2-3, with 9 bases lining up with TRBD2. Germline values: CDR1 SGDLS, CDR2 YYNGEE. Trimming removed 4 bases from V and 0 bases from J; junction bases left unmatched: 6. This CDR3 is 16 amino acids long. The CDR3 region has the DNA TGTGCCAGCAGCCCCACTAGCGGGTCTAGCACAGATACGCAGTATTTT. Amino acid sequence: CASSPTSGSSTDTQYF.

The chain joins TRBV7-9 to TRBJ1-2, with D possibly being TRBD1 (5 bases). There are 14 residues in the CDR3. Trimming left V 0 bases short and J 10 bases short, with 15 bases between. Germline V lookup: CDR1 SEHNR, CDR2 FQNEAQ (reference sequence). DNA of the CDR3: TGTGCCAGCAGCTTAGCGATCCAGGGAAACTTCTACACCTTC. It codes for CASSLAIQGNFYTF.

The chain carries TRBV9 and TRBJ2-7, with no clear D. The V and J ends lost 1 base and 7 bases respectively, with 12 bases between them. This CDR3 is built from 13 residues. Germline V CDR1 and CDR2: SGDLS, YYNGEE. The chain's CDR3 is CASSVLQSGEQYF. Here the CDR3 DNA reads TGTGCCAGCAGCGTACTGCAGTCCGGGGAGCAGTACTTC.

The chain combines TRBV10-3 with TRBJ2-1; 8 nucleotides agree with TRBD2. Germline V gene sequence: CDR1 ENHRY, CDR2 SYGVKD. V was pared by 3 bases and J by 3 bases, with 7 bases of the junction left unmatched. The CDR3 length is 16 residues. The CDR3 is CAISESQRGLYNEQFF. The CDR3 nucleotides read TGTGCCATCAGTGAAAGTCAGCGGGGGCTCTACAATGAGCAGTTCTTC.

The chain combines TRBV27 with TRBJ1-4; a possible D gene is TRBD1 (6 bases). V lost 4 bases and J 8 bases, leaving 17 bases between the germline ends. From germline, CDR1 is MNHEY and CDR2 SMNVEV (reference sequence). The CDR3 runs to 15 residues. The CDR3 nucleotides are TGTGCCAGCAGTTGGAACACCGTCAGGGGCGAAAAACTGTTTTTT. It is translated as CASSWNTVRGEKLFF.

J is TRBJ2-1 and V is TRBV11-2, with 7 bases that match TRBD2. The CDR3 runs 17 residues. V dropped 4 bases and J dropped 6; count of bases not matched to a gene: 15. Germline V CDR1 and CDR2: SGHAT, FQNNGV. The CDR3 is CASSSYRLTGGTNEQFF. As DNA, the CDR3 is TGTGCCAGCAGCTCTTACCGCCTCACGGGAGGAACCAATGAGCAGTTCTTC.

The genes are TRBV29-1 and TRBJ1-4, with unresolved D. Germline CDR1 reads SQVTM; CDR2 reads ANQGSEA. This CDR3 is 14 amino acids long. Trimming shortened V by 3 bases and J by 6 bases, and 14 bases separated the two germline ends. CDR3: CSVETQEVDEKLFF. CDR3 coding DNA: TGCAGCGTTGAGACTCAGGAGGTAGATGAAAAACTGTTTTTT.

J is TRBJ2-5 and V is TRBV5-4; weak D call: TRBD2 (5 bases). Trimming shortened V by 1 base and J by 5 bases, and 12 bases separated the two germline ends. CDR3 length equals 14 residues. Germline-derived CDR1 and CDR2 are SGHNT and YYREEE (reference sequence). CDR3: CASSLKTDWETQYF. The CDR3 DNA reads TGTGCCAGCAGCTTGAAGACGGACTGGGAGACCCAGTACTTC.